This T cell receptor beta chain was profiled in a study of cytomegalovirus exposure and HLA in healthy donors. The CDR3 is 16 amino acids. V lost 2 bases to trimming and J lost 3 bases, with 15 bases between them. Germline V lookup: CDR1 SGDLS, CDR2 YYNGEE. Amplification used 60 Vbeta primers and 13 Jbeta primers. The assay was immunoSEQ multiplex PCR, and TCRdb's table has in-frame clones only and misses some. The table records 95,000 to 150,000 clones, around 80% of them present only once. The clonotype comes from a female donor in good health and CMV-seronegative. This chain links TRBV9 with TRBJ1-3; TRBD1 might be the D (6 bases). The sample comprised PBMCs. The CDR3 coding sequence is TGTGCCAGCAGCGTTGGCGGCAGGGGTTATGGAAACACCATATATTTT. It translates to CASSVGGRGYGNTIYF.